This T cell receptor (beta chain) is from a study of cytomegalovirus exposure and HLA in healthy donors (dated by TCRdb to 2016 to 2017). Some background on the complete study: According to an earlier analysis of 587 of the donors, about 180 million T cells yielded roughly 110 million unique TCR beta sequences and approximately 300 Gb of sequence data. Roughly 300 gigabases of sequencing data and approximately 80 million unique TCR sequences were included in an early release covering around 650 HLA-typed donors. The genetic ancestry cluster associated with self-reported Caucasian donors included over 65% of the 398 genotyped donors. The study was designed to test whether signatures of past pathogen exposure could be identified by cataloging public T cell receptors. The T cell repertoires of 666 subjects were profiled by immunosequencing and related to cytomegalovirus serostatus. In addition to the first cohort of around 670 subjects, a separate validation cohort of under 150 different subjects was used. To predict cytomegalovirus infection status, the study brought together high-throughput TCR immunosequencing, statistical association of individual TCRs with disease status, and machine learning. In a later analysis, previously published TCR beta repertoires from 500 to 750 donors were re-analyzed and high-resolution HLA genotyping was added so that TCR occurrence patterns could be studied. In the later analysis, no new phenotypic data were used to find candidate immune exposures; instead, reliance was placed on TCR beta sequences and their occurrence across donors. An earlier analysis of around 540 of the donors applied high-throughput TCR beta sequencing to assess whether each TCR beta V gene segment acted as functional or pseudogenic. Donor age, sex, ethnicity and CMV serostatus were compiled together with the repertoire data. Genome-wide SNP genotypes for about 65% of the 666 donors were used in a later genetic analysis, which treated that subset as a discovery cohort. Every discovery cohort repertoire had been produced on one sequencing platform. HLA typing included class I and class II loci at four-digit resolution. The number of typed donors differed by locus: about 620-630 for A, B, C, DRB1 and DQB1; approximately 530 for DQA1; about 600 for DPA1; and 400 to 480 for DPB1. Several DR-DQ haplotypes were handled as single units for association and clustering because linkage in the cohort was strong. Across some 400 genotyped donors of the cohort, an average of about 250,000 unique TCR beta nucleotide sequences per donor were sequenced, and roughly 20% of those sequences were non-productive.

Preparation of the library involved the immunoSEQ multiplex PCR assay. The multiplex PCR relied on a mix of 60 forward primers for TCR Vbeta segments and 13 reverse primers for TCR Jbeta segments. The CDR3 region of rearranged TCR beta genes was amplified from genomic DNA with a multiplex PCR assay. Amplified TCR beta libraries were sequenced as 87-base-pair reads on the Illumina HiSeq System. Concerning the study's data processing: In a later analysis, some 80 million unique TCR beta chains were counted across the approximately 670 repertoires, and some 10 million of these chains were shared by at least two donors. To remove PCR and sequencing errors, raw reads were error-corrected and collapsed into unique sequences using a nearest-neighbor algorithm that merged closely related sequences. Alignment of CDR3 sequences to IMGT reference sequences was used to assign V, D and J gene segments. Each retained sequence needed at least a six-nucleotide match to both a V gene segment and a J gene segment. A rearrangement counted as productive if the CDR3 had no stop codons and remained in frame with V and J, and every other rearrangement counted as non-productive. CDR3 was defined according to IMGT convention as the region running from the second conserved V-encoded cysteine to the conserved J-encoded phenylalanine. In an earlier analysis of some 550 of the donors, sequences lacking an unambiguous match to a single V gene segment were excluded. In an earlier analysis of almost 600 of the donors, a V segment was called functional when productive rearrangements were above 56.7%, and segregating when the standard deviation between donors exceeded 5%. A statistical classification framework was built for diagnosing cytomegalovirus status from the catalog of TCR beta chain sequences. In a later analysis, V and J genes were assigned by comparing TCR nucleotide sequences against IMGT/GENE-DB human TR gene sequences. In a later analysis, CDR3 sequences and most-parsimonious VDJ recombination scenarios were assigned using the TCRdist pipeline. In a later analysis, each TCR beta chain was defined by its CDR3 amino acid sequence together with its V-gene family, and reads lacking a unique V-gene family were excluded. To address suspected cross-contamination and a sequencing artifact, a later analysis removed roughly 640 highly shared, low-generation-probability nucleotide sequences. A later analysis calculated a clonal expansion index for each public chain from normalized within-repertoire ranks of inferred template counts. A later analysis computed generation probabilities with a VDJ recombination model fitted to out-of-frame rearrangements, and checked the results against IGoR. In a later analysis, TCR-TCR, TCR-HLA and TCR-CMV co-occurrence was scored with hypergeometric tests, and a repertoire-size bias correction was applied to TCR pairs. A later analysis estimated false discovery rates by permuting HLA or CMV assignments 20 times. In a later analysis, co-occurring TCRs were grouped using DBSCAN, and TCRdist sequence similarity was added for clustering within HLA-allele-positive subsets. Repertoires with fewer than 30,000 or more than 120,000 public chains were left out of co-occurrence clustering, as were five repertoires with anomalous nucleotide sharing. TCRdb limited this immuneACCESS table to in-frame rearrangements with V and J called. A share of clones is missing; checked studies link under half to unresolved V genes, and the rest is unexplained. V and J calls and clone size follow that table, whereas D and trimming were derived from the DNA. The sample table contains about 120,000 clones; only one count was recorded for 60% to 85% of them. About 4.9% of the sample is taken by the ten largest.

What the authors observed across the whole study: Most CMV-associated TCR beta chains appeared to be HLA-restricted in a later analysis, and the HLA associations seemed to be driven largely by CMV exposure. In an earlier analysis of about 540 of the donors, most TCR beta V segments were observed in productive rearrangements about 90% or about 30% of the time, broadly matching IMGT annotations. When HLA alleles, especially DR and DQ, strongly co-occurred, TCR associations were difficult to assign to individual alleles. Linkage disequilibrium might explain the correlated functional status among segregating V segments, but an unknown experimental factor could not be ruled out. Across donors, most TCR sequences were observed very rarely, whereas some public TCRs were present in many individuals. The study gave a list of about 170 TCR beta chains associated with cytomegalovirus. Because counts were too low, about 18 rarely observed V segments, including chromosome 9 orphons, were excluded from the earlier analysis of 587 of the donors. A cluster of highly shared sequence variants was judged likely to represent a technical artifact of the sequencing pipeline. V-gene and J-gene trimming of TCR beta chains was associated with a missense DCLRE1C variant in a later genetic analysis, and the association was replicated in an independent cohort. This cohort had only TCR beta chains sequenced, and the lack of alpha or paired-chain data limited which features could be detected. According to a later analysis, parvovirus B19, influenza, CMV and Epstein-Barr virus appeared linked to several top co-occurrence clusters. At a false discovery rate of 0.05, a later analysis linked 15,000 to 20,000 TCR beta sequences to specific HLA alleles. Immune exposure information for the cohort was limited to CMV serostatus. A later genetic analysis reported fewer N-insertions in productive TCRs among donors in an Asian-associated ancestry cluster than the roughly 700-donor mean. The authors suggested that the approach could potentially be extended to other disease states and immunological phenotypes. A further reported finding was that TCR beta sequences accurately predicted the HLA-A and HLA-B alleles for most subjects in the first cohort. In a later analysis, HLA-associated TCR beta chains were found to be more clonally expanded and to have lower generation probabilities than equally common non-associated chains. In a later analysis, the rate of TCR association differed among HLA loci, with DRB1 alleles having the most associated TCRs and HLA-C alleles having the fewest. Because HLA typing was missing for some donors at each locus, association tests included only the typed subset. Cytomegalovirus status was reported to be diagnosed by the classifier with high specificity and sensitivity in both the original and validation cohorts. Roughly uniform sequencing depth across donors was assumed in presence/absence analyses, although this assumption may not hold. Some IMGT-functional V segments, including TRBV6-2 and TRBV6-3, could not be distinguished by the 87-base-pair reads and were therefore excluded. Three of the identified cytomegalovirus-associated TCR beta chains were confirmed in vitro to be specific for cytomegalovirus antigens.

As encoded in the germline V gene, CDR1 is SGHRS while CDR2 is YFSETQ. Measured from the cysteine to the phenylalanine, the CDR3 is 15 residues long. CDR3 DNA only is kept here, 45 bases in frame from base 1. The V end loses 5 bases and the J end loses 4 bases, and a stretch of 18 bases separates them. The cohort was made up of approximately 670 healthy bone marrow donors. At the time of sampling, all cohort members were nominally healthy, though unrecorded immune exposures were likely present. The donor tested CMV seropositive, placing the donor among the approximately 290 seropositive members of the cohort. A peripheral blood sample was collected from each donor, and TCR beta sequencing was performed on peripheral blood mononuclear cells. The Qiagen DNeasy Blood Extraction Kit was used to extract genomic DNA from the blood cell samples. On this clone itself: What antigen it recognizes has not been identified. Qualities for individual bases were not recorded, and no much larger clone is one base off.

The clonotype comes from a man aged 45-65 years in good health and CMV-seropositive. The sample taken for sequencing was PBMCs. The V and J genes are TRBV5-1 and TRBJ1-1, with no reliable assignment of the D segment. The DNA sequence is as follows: TGCGCCAGCAGACAAATCAGGATATCGCCCACTGAAGCTTTCTTT. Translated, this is CASRQIRISPTEAFF.